This TCR beta chain was identified in a study of blood T cell repertoires in COVID-19. Study in general: The cDNA or gDNA used as material had been derived from T cells, B-cell-depleted T cells, or PBMCs.

The V and J ends lost 6 bases and 3 bases respectively, with 18 bases between them. This CDR3 is built from 15 residues. Germline CDR1 is MNHEY and CDR2 is SVGEGT. Generated by immunoSEQ multiplex PCR, the TCRdb table keeps only in-frame clones and is missing some. The data contain over 200,000 clones, around four fifths of them singletons. Ages ranged from about 18 to 100 years, with residence in about 23 US areas. Participants reported their clinical history, and cohort assignment relied on those reports. J is TRBJ2-7 and V is TRBV6-2 or TRBV6-3, with D perhaps TRBD2 (5 bases). Sequenced sample: PBMCs or T cells enriched from blood (not recorded which). The TCR sequence derives from a man aged 40-55 years who had recovered from COVID-19. Written as DNA, the CDR3 is TGTGCCAGCAGCCGCCTCCCTAGCAGGCGCTACGAGCAGTACTTC. This gives the protein CASSRLPSRRYEQYF.